These T cell receptor beta chains were read from a single sample in a study of T cell responses to AZD1222 COVID-19 vaccine. Clones were read by immunoSEQ multiplex PCR, and TCRdb kept only the in-frame ones, dropping some. The sample shows fewer than 150,000 clones, 85% to 95% of them seen only once. Sample: peripheral blood, taken 28 days after the second AZD1222 dose. All receptors derive from an adult who received the AZD1222 COVID-19 vaccine. Each CDR3 is given with its conserved first and last residue. D genes are given only for firm matches. Clone size is shown for a subset of rows, as once, few, many or a class of expanded clone.

len,v_gene,j_gene,abundance,d_gene,CDR3aa,CDR3nt
11,TRBV12-1,TRBJ2-1,NA,NA,CASSFVNEQFF,TGTGCCAGCAGCTTTGTCAATGAGCAGTTCTTC
15,TRBV5-8,TRBJ2-2,NA,NA,CASSWRTGSTGELFF,TGTGCCAGCAGCTGGCGAACAGGGTCCACCGGGGAGCTGTTTTTT
13,TRBV19,TRBJ1-1,NA,NA,CASRLNLNTEAFF,TGTGCCAGTAGGTTGAACTTGAACACTGAAGCTTTCTTT
15,TRBV27,TRBJ1-6,NA,NA,CASSFTAVNNSPLHF,TGTGCCAGCAGTTTTACGGCTGTTAATAATTCACCCCTCCACTTT
15,TRBV9,TRBJ1-1,NA,NA,CASSVEGFLGTEAFF,TGTGCCAGCAGCGTAGAGGGGTTCTTGGGCACTGAAGCTTTCTTT
15,TRBV5-1,TRBJ2-2,NA,NA,CASSPSLGRTGELFF,TGCGCCAGCAGCCCCTCACTAGGGCGCACCGGGGAGCTGTTTTTT
15,TRBV10-2,TRBJ1-1,once,TRBD1,CATDDRGKGNTEAFF,TGCGCCACCGACGACAGGGGAAAAGGGAACACTGAAGCTTTCTTT
13,TRBV10-1,TRBJ2-1,NA,NA,CASFNEAEHEQFF,TGCGCCAGTTTTAATGAGGCGGAGCATGAGCAGTTCTTC
15,TRBV10-3,TRBJ1-5,NA,NA,CAIRPEGISVQPQHF,TGTGCCATCAGGCCCGAGGGGATAAGCGTTCAGCCCCAGCATTTT
13,TRBV27,TRBJ1-1,NA,NA,CASRDPILPEAFF,TGTGCCAGCAGGGATCCCATACTCCCTGAAGCTTTCTTT
16,TRBV18,TRBJ2-3,NA,TRBD2,CASSPLAGGWTDTQYF,TGTGCCAGCTCACCGCTAGCGGGAGGCTGGACAGATACGCAGTATTTT
12,TRBV10-3,TRBJ2-7,NA,NA,CAINAPGYEQYF,TGTGCCATCAACGCACCAGGCTACGAGCAGTACTTC
16,TRBV19,TRBJ2-5,NA,TRBD1,CASSIGDRGFMETQYF,TGTGCCAGTAGTATCGGGGACAGGGGGTTTATGGAGACCCAGTACTTC
13,TRBV18,TRBJ2-3,NA,NA,CASSPRDKDTQYF,TGTGCCAGCTCACCACGGGACAAAGATACGCAGTATTTT
17,TRBV11-2,TRBJ1-6,once,TRBD1,CASSLGRWGQFNSPLHF,TGTGCCAGCAGCTTAGGGAGGTGGGGACAGTTTAATTCACCCCTCCACTTT
15,TRBV27,TRBJ1-2,NA,NA,CASSHTRTGNYGYTF,TGTGCCAGCAGTCATACTAGGACGGGAAACTATGGCTACACCTTC
16,TRBV7-3,TRBJ2-5,NA,TRBD1,CASSSSMGQGQGTQYF,TGTGCCAGCAGCTCCTCCATGGGACAGGGGCAGGGGACCCAGTACTTC
14,TRBV5-1,TRBJ1-1,NA,NA,CASSLTGTNTEAFF,TGCGCCAGCAGCTTGACAGGGACCAACACTGAAGCTTTCTTT
15,TRBV27,TRBJ1-1,NA,NA,CARGGLSDGDTEAFF,TGTGCCAGGGGGGGGCTCTCCGATGGGGACACTGAAGCTTTCTTT
12,TRBV30,TRBJ2-1,NA,NA,CAWRGLGGEQFF,TGTGCCTGGCGTGGGTTAGGGGGTGAGCAGTTCTTC
12,TRBV29-1,TRBJ2-1,once,NA,CSVALDRGEQFF,TGCAGCGTGGCCCTCGATAGGGGGGAGCAGTTCTTC
16,TRBV19,TRBJ2-3,NA,NA,CASSIEVGYRGDTQYF,TGTGCCAGTAGTATAGAGGTGGGGTACCGAGGTGATACGCAGTATTTT
13,TRBV25-1,TRBJ1-1,NA,NA,CASSRTGNTEAFF,TGTGCCAGCAGCAGGACGGGGAACACTGAAGCTTTCTTT
15,TRBV5-1,TRBJ2-2,NA,NA,CASSRGTSGTGELFF,TGCGCCAGCAGCCGCGGGACTTCCGGCACCGGGGAGCTGTTTTTT
17,TRBV3-1/TRBV3-2,TRBJ2-1,NA,TRBD2,CASSQGGAGAPYNEQFF,TGTGCCAGCAGCCAAGGGGGAGCGGGGGCCCCCTACAATGAGCAGTTCTTC
20,TRBV5-1,TRBJ2-3,once,TRBD2,CASSLSGRLAGDSFTDTQYF,TGCGCCAGCAGCTTGAGCGGGAGACTAGCGGGAGACTCTTTCACAGATACGCAGTATTTT
12,TRBV7-9,TRBJ1-2,NA,NA,CASSLDGYGYTF,TGTGCCAGCAGCTTAGACGGGTATGGCTACACCTTC
12,TRBV10-1,TRBJ1-4,once,NA,CASRQTNEKLFF,TGCGCCAGTAGACAGACTAATGAAAAACTGTTTTTT
12,TRBV4-1,TRBJ2-7,NA,NA,CASSQDRDQQYF,TGCGCCAGCAGCCAAGATCGCGACCAGCAGTACTTC
19,TRBV18,TRBJ1-4,NA,TRBD1,CASSPLPGTGIDRNEKLFF,TGTGCCAGCTCACCACTACCCGGGACAGGGATAGATAGAAATGAAAAACTGTTTTTT
14,TRBV30,TRBJ2-5,NA,TRBD2,CAWSAGLAGETQYF,TGTGCCTGGAGTGCGGGACTAGCGGGAGAGACCCAGTACTTC
14,TRBV6-2/TRBV6-3,TRBJ1-1,NA,NA,CASSYSGGNTEAFF,TGTGCCAGCAGTTACTCGGGGGGTAACACTGAAGCTTTCTTT
13,TRBV25-1,TRBJ1-6,few,NA,CASSARGNSPLHF,TGTGCCAGCAGCGCCAGGGGTAATTCACCCCTCCACTTT
16,TRBV11-2,TRBJ1-3,NA,TRBD1,CASSPNVQGAGNTIYF,TGTGCCAGCAGCCCCAACGTACAGGGGGCTGGAAACACCATATATTTT
16,TRBV5-6,TRBJ2-7,NA,NA,CASSLGNRIFHYEQYF,TGTGCCAGCAGCTTGGGCAACCGGATCTTCCACTACGAGCAGTACTTC
13,TRBV27,TRBJ1-2,NA,NA,CASSPRGDYGYTF,TGTGCCAGCAGTCCCCGGGGGGACTATGGCTACACCTTC
13,TRBV5-6,TRBJ2-3,NA,NA,CASSLGSTDTQYF,TGTGCCAGCAGCTTAGGATCCACAGATACGCAGTATTTT
17,TRBV19,TRBJ2-7,NA,TRBD2,CASSIRRTGLGAYEQYF,TGTGCCAGTAGTATTAGGCGGACCGGACTAGGGGCCTACGAGCAGTACTTC
11,TRBV2,TRBJ2-3,NA,NA,CASLKRTEKYF,TGTGCCAGCCTAAAGCGGACAGAAAAGTATTTT
14,TRBV6-6,TRBJ1-2,NA,NA,CASTPWGDNYGYTF,TGTGCCAGCACCCCTTGGGGGGATAACTATGGCTACACCTTC